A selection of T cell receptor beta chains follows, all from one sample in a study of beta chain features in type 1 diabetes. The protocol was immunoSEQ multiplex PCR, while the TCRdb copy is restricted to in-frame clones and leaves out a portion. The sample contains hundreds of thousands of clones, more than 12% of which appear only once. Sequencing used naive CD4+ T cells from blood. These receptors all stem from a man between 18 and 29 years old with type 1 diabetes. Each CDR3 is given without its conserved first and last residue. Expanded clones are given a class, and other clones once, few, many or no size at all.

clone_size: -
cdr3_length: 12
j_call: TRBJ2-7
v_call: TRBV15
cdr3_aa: ATGARTGTYEQY

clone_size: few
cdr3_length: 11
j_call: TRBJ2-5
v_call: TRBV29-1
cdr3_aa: SVAPPGRETQY

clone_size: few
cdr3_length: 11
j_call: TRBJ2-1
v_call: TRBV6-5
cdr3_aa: ASSRAVANEQF

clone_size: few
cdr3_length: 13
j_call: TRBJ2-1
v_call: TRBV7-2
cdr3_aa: ASSRRGDPYNEQF

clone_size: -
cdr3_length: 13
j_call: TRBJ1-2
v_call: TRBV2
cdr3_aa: ASSEVGQGKYGYT

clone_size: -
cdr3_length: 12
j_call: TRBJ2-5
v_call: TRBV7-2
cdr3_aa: ASSLVTGMETQY

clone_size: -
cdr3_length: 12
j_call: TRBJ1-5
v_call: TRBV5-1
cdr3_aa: ASSPDRGGQPQH

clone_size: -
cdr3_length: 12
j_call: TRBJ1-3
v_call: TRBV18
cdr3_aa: ASSEGLSGNTIY

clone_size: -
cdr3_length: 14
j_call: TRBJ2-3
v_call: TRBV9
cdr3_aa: ASSVAGHLSTDTQY

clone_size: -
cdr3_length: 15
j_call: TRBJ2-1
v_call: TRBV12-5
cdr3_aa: ASAFPPSGLRNNEQF

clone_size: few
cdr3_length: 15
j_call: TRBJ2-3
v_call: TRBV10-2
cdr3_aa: ASRMGREALSTDTQY

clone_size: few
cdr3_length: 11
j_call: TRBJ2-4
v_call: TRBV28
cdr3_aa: ASTRGDRRVQY

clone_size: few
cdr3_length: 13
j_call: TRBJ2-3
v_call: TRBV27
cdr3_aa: ASSFGGLRTDTQY

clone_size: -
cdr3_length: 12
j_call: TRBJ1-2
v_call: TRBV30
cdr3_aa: AWSVQWTGGGYT

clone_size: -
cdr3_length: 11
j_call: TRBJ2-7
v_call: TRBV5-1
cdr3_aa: ASSLAGPYEQY

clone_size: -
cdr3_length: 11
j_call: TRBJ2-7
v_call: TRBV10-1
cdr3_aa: ASSEGTSIGQY

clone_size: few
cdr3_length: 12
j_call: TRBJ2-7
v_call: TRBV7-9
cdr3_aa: ASTKLAGGHEQY

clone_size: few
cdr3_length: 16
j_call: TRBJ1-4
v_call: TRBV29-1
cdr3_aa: SVDPKTGADNGNEKLF

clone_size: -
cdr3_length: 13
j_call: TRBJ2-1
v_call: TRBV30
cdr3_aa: AWRTGGSSYNEQF

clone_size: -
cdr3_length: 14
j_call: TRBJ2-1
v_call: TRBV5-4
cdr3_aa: ASSLGGTSPGGEQF

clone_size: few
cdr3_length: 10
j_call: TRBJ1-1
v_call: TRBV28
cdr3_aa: ASRGPNTEAF

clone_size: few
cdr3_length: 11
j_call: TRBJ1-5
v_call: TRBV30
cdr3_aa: AWGGRDNQPQH

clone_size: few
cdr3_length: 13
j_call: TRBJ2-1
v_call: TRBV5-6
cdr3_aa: ASSSRDRVSDEQF

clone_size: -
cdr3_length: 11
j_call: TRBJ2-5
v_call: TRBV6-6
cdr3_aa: ASIMGNEETQY

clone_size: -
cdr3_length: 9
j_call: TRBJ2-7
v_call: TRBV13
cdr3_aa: ASSRSYEQY

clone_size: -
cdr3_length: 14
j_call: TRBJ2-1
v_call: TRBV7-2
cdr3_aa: ASSYLASGSRNEQF

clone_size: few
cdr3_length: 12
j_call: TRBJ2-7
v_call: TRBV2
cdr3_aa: ASKKGGGAYEQY

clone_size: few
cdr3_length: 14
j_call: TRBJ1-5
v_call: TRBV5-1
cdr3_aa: ASSLEGTGAGQPQH

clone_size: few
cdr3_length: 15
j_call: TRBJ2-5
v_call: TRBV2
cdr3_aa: ASIGPVGLAGAETQY

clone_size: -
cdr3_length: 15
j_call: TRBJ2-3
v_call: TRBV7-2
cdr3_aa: ASSSQERGGSTDTQY

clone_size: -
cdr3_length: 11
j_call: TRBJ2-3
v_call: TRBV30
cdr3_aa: AWSLAVTDTQY

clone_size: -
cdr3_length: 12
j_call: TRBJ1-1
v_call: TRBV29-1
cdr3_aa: SVEDRGRNTEAF

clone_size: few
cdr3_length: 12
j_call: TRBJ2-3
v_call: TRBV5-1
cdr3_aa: ASSRDRTADTQY

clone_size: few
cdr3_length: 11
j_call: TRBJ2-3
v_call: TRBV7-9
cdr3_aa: ASSLSSTDTQY

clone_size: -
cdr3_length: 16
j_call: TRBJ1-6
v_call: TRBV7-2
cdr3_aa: ASSKTGGRLSDSSPLH

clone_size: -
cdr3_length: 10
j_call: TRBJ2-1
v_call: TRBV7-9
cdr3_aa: ASSSVGDEQF

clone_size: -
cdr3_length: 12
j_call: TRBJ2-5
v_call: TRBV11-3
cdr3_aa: ASSVSGGQETQY

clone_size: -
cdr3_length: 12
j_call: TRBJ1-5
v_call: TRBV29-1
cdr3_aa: SVKTTGFNQPQH